Each of the 5 T cell receptor beta chains below was sequenced from the same sample in a study of blood T cell repertoires in COVID-19. The assay was immunoSEQ multiplex PCR, and TCRdb's table has in-frame clones only and misses some. The sample carries about 350,000 clones, roughly 86% recorded once. The sequencing input was PBMCs or T cells enriched from blood (not recorded which). Receptors were obtained from a woman in her twenties or thirties who had recovered from COVID-19.

The chain recombines TRBV29-1 with TRBJ2-1, with D possibly matching TRBD1 (6 bases). The CDR3 has 15 residues. Germline loops: CDR1 SQVTM, CDR2 ANQGSEA. V gave up 0 bases and J gave up 2 bases, with 11 bases separating them. In DNA form, the CDR3 reads TGCAGCGTTGAAGATACAGGGCGACCCTACAATGAGCAGTTCTTC. This translates into CSVEDTGRPYNEQFF.

Only one count was recorded for this clone. A read error is likely, as this CDR3 ends without the conserved phenylalanine or tryptophan. The limits of the CDR3 on the DNA are not certain, so only TCRdb's listed CDR3 is given. The rearrangement joins TRBV2 to TRBJ2-7; TRBD2 is the table's D call, not checked against the DNA. In germline, CDR1 is SNHLY, CDR2 FYNNEI. The CDR3 has 11 amino acids, counting both end residues. CDR3 sequence: CASSGGGLEAI.

V gene TRBV24-1 combines with J gene TRBJ2-1; D is possibly TRBD2 (6 bases). V was cut by 2 bases and J by 5 bases, with 12 bases left in between. The CDR3 is made up of 15 amino acids. The germline CDR1 and CDR2 sequences are KGHDR and SFDVKD. Here the CDR3 DNA reads TGTGCCACCAGTGATTGGGGGACTCTTCACAATGAGCAGTTCTTC. This codes for CATSDWGTLHNEQFF.

The genes are TRBV6-5 and TRBJ1-3, with TRBD1 matching over 7 bases. The CDR3 totals 15 residues. Germline lookup yields CDR1 MNHEY and CDR2 SVGAGI. Trimming removed 5 bases from V and 1 base from J; junction bases left unmatched: 5. In nucleotides, the CDR3 is TGTGCCAGCAGTATGGGACAGAATTCTGGAAACACCATATATTTT. Translated, it gives CASSMGQNSGNTIYF.

This chain joins TRBV7-9 and TRBJ1-2, with 10 positions matching TRBD1. The trim removed 5 bases at V and 8 bases at J, leaving 5 bases unmatched. The CDR3 runs 13 residues. Germline lookup yields CDR1 SEHNR and CDR2 FQNEAQ (reference sequence). CDR3 residues: CASSPVDRGGYTF. The DNA for the CDR3 is TGTGCCAGCAGCCCTGTGGACAGGGGGGGCTACACCTTC. The entire variable domain, with the rest obtained from reference TRBV7-9 and TRBJ1-2, is as follows: DTGVSQNPRHKITKRGQNVTFRCDPISEHNRLYWYRQTLGQGPEFLTYFQNEAQLEKSRLLSDRFSAERPKGSFSTLEIQRTEQGDSAMYLCASSPVDRGGYTFGSGTRLTVV.